The clone carrying this T cell receptor beta chain was counted only a few times. What it recognizes is unknown. Germline V gives CDR1 SGDLS, CDR2 YYNGEE. The CDR3 has 13 residues. The V and J ends lost 1 base and 6 bases respectively, with 11 bases between them. Using its own MiXCR run on the RACE reads, TCRdb lists one record per CDR3 protein. The sample yields roughly 200,000 distinct CDR3 sequences, about 25% seen once. The data were obtained in a study of human T cells and chemical hapten exposure. Study-level information: Patients additionally received therapeutic doses of diphenylcyclopropenone on the scalp once a week, and this continued throughout the approximately 23-week study.

General study findings and limits: The study found that PT1 expanded TCR counts correlated positively with patch test score.

Noted time point: patch test 3, about 24 weeks after DPC sensitization. Indicated treatment: therapeutic diphenylcyclopropenone sensitization with weekly scalp DPC. The source was whole blood, collected in connection with sensitization to the hapten diphenylcyclopropenone (DPC). The clonotype comes from a woman aged 40 to 55 with alopecia areata. Some clones in this sample may be carry-over from other donors' samples. The V and J genes are TRBV9 and TRBJ2-7, with a possible D match to TRBD1 (6 bases). The CDR3 sequence: CASSVRVGAEQYF. In DNA, the CDR3 is TGTGCCAGCAGCGTAAGAGTGGGGGCCGAGCAGTACTTC.